The 8 T cell receptor beta chains in this list originate from one sample, sequenced in a study of blood T cell repertoires in COVID-19. The assay was immunoSEQ multiplex PCR, and TCRdb's table has in-frame clones only and misses some. The sample contains some 150,000 clones, approximately 86% of which appear only once. Material for sequencing was peripheral blood. The receptors originated from a man aged 65-85 years with acute or convalescent COVID-19.

The chain is built from TRBV5-1 and TRBJ2-1, with TRBD1 matching over 8 bases. The CDR3 consists of 13 residues. Germline assignment: CDR1 SGHRS and CDR2 YFSETQ. Germline trimming cut 3 bases from V and 7 bases from J; bases unmatched to any gene: 3. The CDR3 nucleotides are TGCGCCAGCAGCTCACAGGGGGGTAATGAGCAGTTCTTC. It is translated as CASSSQGGNEQFF.

The genes are TRBV6-6 and TRBJ2-7, with 8 bases identical to TRBD2. This CDR3 is built from 14 residues. With V trimmed by 7 bases and J by 2 bases, 7 bases remained unmatched. CDR1 MNHNY and CDR2 SVGAGI come from the germline V gene (reference sequence). The CDR3 nucleotides read TGTGCCAGCACCCGACTAGCGACCGCCTACGAGCAGTACTTC. The encoded protein is CASTRLATAYEQYF.

This clone has a handful of counts. The junction departs from the called germline gene at one end, perhaps through a read error. The rearrangement joins TRBV3-1 (or the pseudogene TRBV3-2) to TRBJ1-2; 9 positions agree with TRBD1. The CDR3 contains 17 residues. CDR1 LGHDT and CDR2 YNNKEL come from the germline V gene (reference sequence). The CDR3 region has the DNA TGTGCCAGCAGTCAAGCAACTAAACCGGGACAGGGCTATGGCTACACCTTC. As protein: CASSQATKPGQGYGYTF.

The chain uses TRBV7-6 and TRBJ2-7; possible D gene TRBD2, 5 bases. This CDR3 region has 15 residues. Germline values: CDR1 SGHVS, CDR2 FNYEAQ. V shed 0 bases and J shed 5 bases, with 14 bases lying between them. This CDR3 is CASSLALWGSDEQYF. The CDR3 DNA sequence: TGTGCCAGCAGCTTAGCGCTGTGGGGTAGCGACGAGCAGTACTTC.

The chain carries TRBV7-8 and TRBJ2-7; 12 bases fit TRBD2. J was trimmed by 0 bases and V by 1 base; bases with no gene match: 10. The germline gives CDR1 SGHVS, CDR2 FQNEAQ. This CDR3 contains 19 residues. In DNA form, the CDR3 reads TGTGCCAGCAGCTTAGGGACTAGCGGGATGGGGGCCAACTCCTACGAGCAGTACTTC. Translated, it gives CASSLGTSGMGANSYEQYF.

The J gene is TRBJ2-3, the V gene TRBV5-8; TRBD2 matches 9 bases. The CDR3 covers 16 residues. Germline V gives CDR1 SGHTS, CDR2 YDEGEE. Trimming took 0 bases from V and 2 from J; bases not matched to a gene: 4. CDR3 nucleotide sequence: TGTGCCAGCAGCTTGGGGCTAGCGGGGCCCACAGATACGCAGTATTTT. Amino acids: CASSLGLAGPTDTQYF.

V usage is TRBV18 and J usage is TRBJ2-7, with 10 nucleotides matching TRBD2. The CDR3 sequence is 14 residues long. Germline-derived CDR1 and CDR2 are KGHSH and LQKENI. V gave up 0 bases and J gave up 8 bases; unmatched junction bases: 4. DNA of the CDR3: TGTGCCAGCTCACCACCGGCTAGCGGGAGTCAGCAGTACTTC. Protein product: CASSPPASGSQQYF.

This chain links TRBV9 with TRBJ2-3; the D gene is possibly TRBD1 (6 bases). Germline V gene lookup returns CDR1 SGDLS and CDR2 YYNGEE. This CDR3 comprises 17 residues. Trimming removed 3 bases from V and 0 bases from J, with 17 bases in between. CDR3 amino acids: CASSATGSPLSTDTQYF. The CDR3 DNA reads as TGTGCCAGCAGCGCTACAGGGTCGCCCCTGAGCACAGATACGCAGTATTTT.